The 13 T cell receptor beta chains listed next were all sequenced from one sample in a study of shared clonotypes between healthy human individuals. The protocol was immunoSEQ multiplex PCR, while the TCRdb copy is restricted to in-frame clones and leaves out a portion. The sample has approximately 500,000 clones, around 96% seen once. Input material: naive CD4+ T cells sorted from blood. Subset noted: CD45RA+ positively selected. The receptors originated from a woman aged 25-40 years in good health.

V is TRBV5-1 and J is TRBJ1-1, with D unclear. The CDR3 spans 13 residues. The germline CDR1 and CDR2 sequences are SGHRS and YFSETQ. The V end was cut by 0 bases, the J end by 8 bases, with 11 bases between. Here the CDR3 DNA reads TGCGCCAGCAGCTTGGCCATTGGTCCCGAAGCTTTCTTT. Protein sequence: CASSLAIGPEAFF.

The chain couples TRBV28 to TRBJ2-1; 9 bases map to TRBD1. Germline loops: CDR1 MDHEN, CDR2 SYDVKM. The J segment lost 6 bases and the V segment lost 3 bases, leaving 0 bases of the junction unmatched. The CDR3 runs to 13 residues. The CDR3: CASSLGQGNEQFF. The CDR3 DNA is TGTGCCAGCAGTTTGGGACAGGGCAATGAGCAGTTCTTC.

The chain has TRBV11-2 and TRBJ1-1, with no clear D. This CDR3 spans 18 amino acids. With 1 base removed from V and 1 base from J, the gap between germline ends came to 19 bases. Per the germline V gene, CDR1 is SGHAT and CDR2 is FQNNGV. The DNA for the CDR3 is TGTGCCAGCAGCTTAGTTCGTCCAACTGCTTCAGGGAACACTGAAGCTTTCTTT. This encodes CASSLVRPTASGNTEAFF.

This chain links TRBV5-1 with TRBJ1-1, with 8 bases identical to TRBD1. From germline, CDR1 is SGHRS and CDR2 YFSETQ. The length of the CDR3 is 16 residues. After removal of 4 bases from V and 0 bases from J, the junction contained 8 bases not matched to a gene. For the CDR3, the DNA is TGCGCCAGCAGCCTACTACCAGGGGGCCTGAACACTGAAGCTTTCTTT. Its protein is CASSLLPGGLNTEAFF. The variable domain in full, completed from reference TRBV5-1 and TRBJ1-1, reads KAGVTQTPRYLIKTRGQQVTLSCSPISGHRSVSWYQQTPGQGLQFLFEYFSETQRNKGNFPGRFSGRQFSNSRSEMNVSTLELGDSALYLCASSLLPGGLNTEAFFGQGTRLTVV.

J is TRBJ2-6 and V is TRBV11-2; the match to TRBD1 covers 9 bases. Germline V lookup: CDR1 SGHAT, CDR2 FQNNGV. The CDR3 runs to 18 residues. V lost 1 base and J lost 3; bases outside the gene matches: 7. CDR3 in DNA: TGTGCCAGCAGCTTAGCGGGACAGGGAATTGGTGGGGCCAACGTCCTGACTTTC. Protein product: CASSLAGQGIGGANVLTF.

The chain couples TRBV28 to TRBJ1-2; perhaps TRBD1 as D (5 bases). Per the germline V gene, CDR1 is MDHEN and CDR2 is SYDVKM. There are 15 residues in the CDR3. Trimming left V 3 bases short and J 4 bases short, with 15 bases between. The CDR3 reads CASSFMGTRGYGYTF. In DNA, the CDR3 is TGTGCCAGCAGTTTTATGGGGACCCGGGGCTATGGCTACACCTTC.

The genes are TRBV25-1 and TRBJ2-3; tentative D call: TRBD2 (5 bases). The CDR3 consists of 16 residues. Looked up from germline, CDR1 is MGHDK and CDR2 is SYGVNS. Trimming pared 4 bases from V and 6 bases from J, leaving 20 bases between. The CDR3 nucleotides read TGTGCCAGCAGTGGCCTATTCCGGGGTCTATCGGATACGCAGTATTTT. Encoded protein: CASSGLFRGLSDTQYF. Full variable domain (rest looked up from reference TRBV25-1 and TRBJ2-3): EADIYQTPRYLVIGTGKKITLECSQTMGHDKMYWYQQDPGMELHLIHYSYGVNSTEKGDLSSESTVSRIRTEHFPLTLESARPSHTSQYLCASSGLFRGLSDTQYFGPGTRLTVL.

CDR3 DNA sequence: TGTGCCAGCAGCGTAGGACTAGGCCCCACAGATACGCAGTATTTT. This sequence encodes CASSVGLGPTDTQYF. This chain uses TRBV9 with TRBJ2-3, with D perhaps TRBD2 (6 bases). CDR1 SGDLS and CDR2 YYNGEE come from the germline V gene. CDR3 size: 15 residues. Trimming left V 0 bases short and J 2 bases short, with 10 bases between. Full variable domain (outside the CDR3, taken from reference TRBV9 and TRBJ2-3): DSGVTQTPKHLITATGQRVTLRCSPRSGDLSVYWYQQSLDQGLQFLIQYYNGEERAKGNILERFSAQQFPDLHSELNLSSLELGDSALYFCASSVGLGPTDTQYFGPGTRLTVL.

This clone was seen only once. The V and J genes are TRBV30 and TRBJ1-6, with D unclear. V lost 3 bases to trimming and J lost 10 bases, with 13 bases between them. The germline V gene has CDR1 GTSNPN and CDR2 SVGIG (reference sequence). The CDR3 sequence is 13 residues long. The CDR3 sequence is CAWREGRGSPLHF. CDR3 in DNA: TGTGCCTGGAGGGAGGGTCGAGGGTCACCCCTCCACTTT.

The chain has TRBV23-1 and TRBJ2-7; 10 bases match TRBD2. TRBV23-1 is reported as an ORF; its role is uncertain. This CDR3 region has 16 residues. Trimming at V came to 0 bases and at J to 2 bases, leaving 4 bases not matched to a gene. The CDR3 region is CASSQSRTSGPYEQYF. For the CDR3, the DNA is TGCGCCAGCAGTCAATCTAGGACTAGCGGCCCCTACGAGCAGTACTTC.

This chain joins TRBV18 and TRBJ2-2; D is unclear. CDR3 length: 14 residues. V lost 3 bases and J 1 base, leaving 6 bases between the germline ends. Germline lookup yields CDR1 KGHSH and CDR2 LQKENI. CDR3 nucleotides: TGTGCCAGCTCACCGAGTAAGAACACCGGGGAGCTGTTTTTT. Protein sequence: CASSPSKNTGELFF.

CDR3 nucleotides: TGTGCCAGCAGCTCCTACTTCCATACGCAGTATTTT. Residues: CASSSYFHTQYF. The chain links TRBV6-5 to TRBJ2-3; D gene ambiguous. This CDR3 contains 12 residues. Germline V lookup: CDR1 MNHEY, CDR2 SVGAGI. Trimming stripped 6 bases from V and 7 bases from J, with 11 bases between.

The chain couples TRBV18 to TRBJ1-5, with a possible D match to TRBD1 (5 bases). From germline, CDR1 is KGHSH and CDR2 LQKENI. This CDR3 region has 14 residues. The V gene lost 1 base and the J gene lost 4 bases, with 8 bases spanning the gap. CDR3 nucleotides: TGTGCCAGCTCACCACAGGGACGGAATCAGCCCCAGCATTTT. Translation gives CASSPQGRNQPQHF. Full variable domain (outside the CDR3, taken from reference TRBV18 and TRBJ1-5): NAGVMQNPRHLVRRRGQEARLRCSPMKGHSHVYWYRQLPEEGLKFMVYLQKENIIDESGMPKERFSAEFPKEGPSILRIQQVVRGDSAAYFCASSPQGRNQPQHFGDGTRLSIL.